Sequencing of this T cell receptor beta chain was carried out in a study of blood T cell repertoires in COVID-19. Study-level background: In each case, the material was cDNA or gDNA derived from T cells, B-cell-depleted T cells, or PBMCs.

Germline CDR1 is SNHLY and CDR2 is FYNNEI. The V end was cut by 8 bases, the J end by 3 bases, with 4 bases between. The CDR3 extends over 10 amino acids. Under the authors' procedure: Nucleated cell counts were estimated from reference gene primer amplification. Sequencing was performed with immunoSEQ multiplex PCR; in TCRdb, only in-frame clones are kept and a portion is missing. V and J calls and clone size are given by that table; D and trimming were obtained from the DNA. The sample shows about 50,000 clones, roughly 80% of them seen only once. The V and J genes are TRBV2 and TRBJ2-5; no clear D gene. The receptor comes from a man in his 70s with active COVID-19. The sample taken for sequencing was peripheral blood. For the CDR3, the DNA is TGTGCCAGCGGAGAAGAGACCCAGTACTTC. It specifies CASGEETQYF.